This T cell receptor (beta chain) stems from a study of OX40 agonist ivuxolimab in advanced cancers. TCRdb keeps only in-frame clones here, not all; method: immunoSEQ multiplex PCR. This repertoire shows around 83,000 clones, roughly nine tenths found once; its top ten account for about 1.7%. Germline CDR1 is LNHDA and CDR2 is SQIVND (reference sequence). Trimming pared 0 bases from V and 1 base from J, leaving 7 bases between. The CDR3 runs 14 residues. The chain combines TRBV19 with TRBJ2-7; D is perhaps TRBD2 (5 bases). The receptor was isolated from an adult with an advanced solid tumor such as melanoma, head and neck, liver or kidney cancer. This material consisted of CD4+ or CD8+ T cells sorted from blood, taken in a trial of the OX40 agonist ivuxolimab. The DNA for the CDR3 is TGTGCCAGTAGTATAGAGCGGAGGTCCTACGAGCAGTACTTC. It is translated as CASSIERRSYEQYF.